The clone carrying this TCR beta chain was seen just once. Other DNA sequences from this sample encode an identical CDR3 as well. The sample comes from a study of shared clonotypes between healthy human individuals. The repertoire was sequenced with immunoSEQ multiplex PCR; TCRdb's copy has only in-frame clones and lacks some. This table has roughly 2.5 million clones, 90% to 95% appearing once. Per germline, CDR1 SNHLY and CDR2 FYNNEI. Unmatched junction bases numbered 3, after V lost 5 bases and J lost 4 bases. The CDR3 spans 13 residues. The TCR originated in a man between 18 and 35 years old in good health. The chain carries TRBV2 and TRBJ1-1, with 8 bases aligning to TRBD1. The specimen sequenced was naive CD4+ T cells sorted from blood. Subset described: CD45RA+ positively selected. The CDR3, as DNA: TGTGCCAGCAGTCCGGACAGGGCCACTGAAGCTTTCTTT. It codes for CASSPDRATEAFF.